This entry features one TCR beta chain sequence. Trimming cost V 3 bases and J 8 bases, with 22 bases left between them. The CDR3 totals 16 residues. Germline values: CDR1 MRHNA, CDR2 SNTAGT. This record comes from a study of blood T cell repertoires in COVID-19. Study overall: Samples of COVID-19 (acute and convalescent) were obtained from the United States, Italy and Spain. From T cells, B-cell-depleted T cells, or PBMCs came the material, which was cDNA or gDNA.

Authors' analysis steps: The assay estimated nucleated cells by amplifying reference gene primers. The data were produced by immunoSEQ multiplex PCR, yet TCRdb's version contains in-frame clones alone and is incomplete. The V and J calls and clone size are taken from that table; D and trimming were inferred from the DNA. The sample carries around 94,000 clones, 75% to 95% recorded once. Sequences were obtained from peripheral blood. The sequence was obtained from a young man with acute or convalescent COVID-19. This chain uses TRBV6-4 with TRBJ1-2; D perhaps matches TRBD1 (5 bases). CDR3 amino acids: CASSELEGALGSGYTF. The CDR3 nucleotides read TGTGCCAGCAGTGAATTGGAAGGGGCTCTAGGCAGCGGCTACACCTTC.